This TCR beta chain was captured in a study of shared clonotypes between healthy human individuals. The CDR3 totals 15 residues. Germline CDR1 and CDR2: SGHTA and FQGNSA. Trimming took off 5 bases at V and 4 bases at J, with 17 bases between the two ends. Each replicate PCR on the sorted subsets used 150 to 200 ng DNA (approximately 27,000 T cell genomes). Repertoires were generated with immunoSEQ multiplex PCR, while TCRdb's copy carries only in-frame clones and drops some. The data show 650,000 to 700,000 clones, roughly 87% seen once. All of the donors resided in Nashville, Tennessee, and each was a Caucasian adult.

The source material was memory CD8+ T cells from PBMCs. The subset here: CD45RO+ cells pooled with CCR7-negative TemRA cells. The sequence derives from a young man in good health. Some clones in this sample may be carry-over from other donors' samples. The V call is TRBV7-2, the J call TRBJ1-1; D might be TRBD1 (5 bases). The DNA of the CDR3 is TGTGCCAGCAGCCCCGGCCGGGGCGCGGGCACTGAAGCTTTCTTT. Its protein is CASSPGRGAGTEAFF. Complete variable domain (other parts from reference TRBV7-2 and TRBJ1-1): GAGVSQSPSNKVTEKGKDVELRCDPISGHTALYWYRQSLGQGLEFLIYFQGNSAPDKSGLPSDRFSAERTGGSVSTLTIQRTQQEDSAVYLCASSPGRGAGTEAFFGQGTRLTVV.